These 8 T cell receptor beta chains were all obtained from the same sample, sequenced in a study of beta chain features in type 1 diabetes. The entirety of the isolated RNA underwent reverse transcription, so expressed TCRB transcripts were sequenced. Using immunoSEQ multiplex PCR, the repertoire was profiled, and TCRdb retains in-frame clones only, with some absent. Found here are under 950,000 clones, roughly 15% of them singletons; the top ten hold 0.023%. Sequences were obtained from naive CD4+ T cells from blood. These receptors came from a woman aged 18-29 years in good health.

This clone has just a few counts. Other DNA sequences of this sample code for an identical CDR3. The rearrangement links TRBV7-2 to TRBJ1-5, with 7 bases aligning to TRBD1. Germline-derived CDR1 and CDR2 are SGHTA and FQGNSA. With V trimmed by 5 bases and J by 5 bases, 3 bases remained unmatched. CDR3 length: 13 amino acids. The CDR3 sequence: CASSLDRDQPQHF. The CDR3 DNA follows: TGTGCCAGCAGCCTCGACAGGGATCAGCCCCAGCATTTT.

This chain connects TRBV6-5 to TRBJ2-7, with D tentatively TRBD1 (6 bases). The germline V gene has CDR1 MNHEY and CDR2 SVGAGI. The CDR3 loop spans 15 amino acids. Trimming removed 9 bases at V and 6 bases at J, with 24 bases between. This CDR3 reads CASGQTIRINGEQYF. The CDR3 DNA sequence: TGTGCCAGTGGACAGACTATAAGGATAAACGGCGAGCAGTACTTC.

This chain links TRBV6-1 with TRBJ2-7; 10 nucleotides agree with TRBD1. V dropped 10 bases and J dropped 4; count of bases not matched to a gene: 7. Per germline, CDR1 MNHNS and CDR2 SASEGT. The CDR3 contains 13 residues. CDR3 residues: CAIRGQGLYEQYF. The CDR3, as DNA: TGTGCCATAAGGGGACAGGGGCTGTACGAGCAGTACTTC.

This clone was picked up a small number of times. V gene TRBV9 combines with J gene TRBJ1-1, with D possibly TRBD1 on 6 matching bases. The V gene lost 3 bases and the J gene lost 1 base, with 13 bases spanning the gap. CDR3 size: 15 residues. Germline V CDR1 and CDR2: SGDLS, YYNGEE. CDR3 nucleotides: TGTGCCAGCAGCGCCCAAGTACAGGGGAACACTGAAGCTTTCTTT. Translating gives CASSAQVQGNTEAFF.

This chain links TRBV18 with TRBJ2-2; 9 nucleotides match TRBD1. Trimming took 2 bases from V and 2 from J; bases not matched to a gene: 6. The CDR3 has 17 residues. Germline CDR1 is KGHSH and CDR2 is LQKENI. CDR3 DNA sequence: TGTGCCAGCTCACCATCGGGACAGGGATCCAACACCGGGGAGCTGTTTTTT. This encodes CASSPSGQGSNTGELFF.

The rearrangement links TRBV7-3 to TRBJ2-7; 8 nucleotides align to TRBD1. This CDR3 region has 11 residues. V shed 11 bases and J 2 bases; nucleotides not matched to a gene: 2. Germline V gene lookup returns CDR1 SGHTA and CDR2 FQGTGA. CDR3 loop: CAVTGAYEQYF. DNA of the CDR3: TGTGCCGTGACAGGGGCCTACGAGCAGTACTTC.

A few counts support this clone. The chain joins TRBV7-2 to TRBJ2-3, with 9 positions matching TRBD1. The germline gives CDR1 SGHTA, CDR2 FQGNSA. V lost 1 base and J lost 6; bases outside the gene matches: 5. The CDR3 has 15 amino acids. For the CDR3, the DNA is TGTGCCAGCAGCTTAGTTAGTGACAGGGGGGATACGCAGTATTTT. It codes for CASSLVSDRGDTQYF.

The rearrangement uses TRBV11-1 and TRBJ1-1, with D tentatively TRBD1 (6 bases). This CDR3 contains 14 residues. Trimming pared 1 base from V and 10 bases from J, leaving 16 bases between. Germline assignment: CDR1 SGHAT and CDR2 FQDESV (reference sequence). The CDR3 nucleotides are TGTGCCAGCAGCTTAGATCGGGTAGGGGGACGAGCTTTCTTT. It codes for CASSLDRVGGRAFF. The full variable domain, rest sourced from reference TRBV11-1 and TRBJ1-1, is EAEVAQSPRYKITEKSQAVAFWCDPISGHATLYWYRQILGQGPELLVQFQDESVVDDSQLPKDRFSAERLKGVDSTLKIQPAELGDSAMYLCASSLDRVGGRAFFGQGTRLTVV.